Described below is a single TCR beta chain sequence and its context. Its specificity is not known. With around 490 ng total RNA as template and a constant-region primer, TCR beta cDNA was made. Modified slightly, ARM-PCR produced TCR beta libraries over three nested multiplex PCR rounds. A C-beta reverse primer was combined with TRBV1-TRBV30 forward primers in the first two PCR rounds, and each round had around 11 cycles. TCRdb redid the calling of the multiplex PCR reads with MiXCR, one entry per CDR3 protein. The sample has about 22,000 distinct CDR3 sequences, about three quarters seen once. The sample originates from a study of tumor-infiltrating lymphocytes in primary liver carcinoma. General study findings and limits: Tumor-adjacent and tumor-blood pairs shared a smaller degree of overlap than tumor region pairs.

Per the germline V gene, CDR1 is MDHEN and CDR2 is SYDVKM. The CDR3 runs 16 residues. Taking about 17-31 mg of unsorted bulk tissue, the authors co-extracted RNA and DNA. The chain recombines TRBV28 with TRBJ2-1; TRBD1 might be the D (6 bases). The clonotype comes from a woman in her 30s with primary liver carcinoma and hepatitis B virus infection. The sample consisted of liver tumor tissue from sampling region 1. Indicated subset: tumor region T1, superior pole. The CDR3 region has the DNA TGTGTCCGCAGTTTCGAGGGGTGGCAGGGGTGGAATGAGCAGTTCTTC. Translated, it gives CVRSFEGWQGWNEQFF.